Below, one TCR beta chain is given with its context. No antigen is known for it. This sample stems from a study of pediatric ulcerative colitis. Profiled with immunoSEQ multiplex PCR; TCRdb holds only in-frame clones, not every one. The sample has tens of thousands of clones; about 89% are singletons. CDR1 is SSHAT and CDR2 is FNYEAQ in the germline V gene (reference sequence). V was trimmed by 1 base and J by 7 bases, leaving 11 bases between them. This CDR3 has 13 residues. Broader study findings: Clonal expansions reduced rectal repertoire diversity in acute severe colitis. No controls had the two rectal clonotypes shared by ulcerative colitis patients. Ulcerative colitis patients shared more blood-rectal clones than controls.

The specimen sequenced was blood. The TCR was taken from a boy younger than 18 who was a control in a study of pediatric ulcerative colitis. The chain employs TRBV7-7 and TRBJ2-7; either TRBD1 or TRBD2 may fit D (5 bases each). CDR3 sequence reads: CASSLDGAREQYF. The CDR3 coding sequence is TGTGCCAGCAGCTTAGACGGGGCGCGGGAGCAGTACTTC. Full variable domain (missing parts from reference TRBV7-7 and TRBJ2-7): GAGVSQSPRYKVTKRGQDVTLRCDPISSHATLYWYQQALGQGPEFLTYFNYEAQPDKSGLPSDRFSAERPEGSISTLTIQRTEQRDSAMYRCASSLDGAREQYFGPGTRLTVT.